Following are 22 T cell receptor beta chains from one sample sequenced in a study of CD4+ T cells in melanoma. TCRdb's table, derived via immunoSEQ multiplex PCR, lists solely in-frame clones and lacks some. The sample lists some 47,000 clones; about 91% were seen once. Material for sequencing was peripheral blood. These receptors were taken from a human donor with melanoma.

V is TRBV30 and J is TRBJ2-2, with a weak D call TRBD2 (5 bases). V was clipped by 3 bases and J by 0 bases, with 20 bases between them. Germline CDR1 GTSNPN, CDR2 SVGIG (reference sequence). The CDR3 covers 18 residues. The CDR3 sequence is CAWSALLGAHANTGELFF. The CDR3 DNA is TGTGCCTGGAGCGCCCTTTTGGGAGCTCACGCGAACACCGGGGAGCTGTTTTTT.

This chain joins TRBV5-1 and TRBJ1-2; 7 positions match TRBD1. The V segment lost 4 bases and the J segment 3 bases; nucleotides outside the gene matches: 12. This CDR3 is 16 amino acids long. Germline V gene data show CDR1 as SGHRS and CDR2 as YFSETQ. DNA for the CDR3: TGCGCCAGCAGCCCCAGGGGGTTCGGCGGCGACTATGGCTACACCTTC. Its protein is CASSPRGFGGDYGYTF. The whole variable domain, filled in from reference TRBV5-1 and TRBJ1-2, reads KAGVTQTPRYLIKTRGQQVTLSCSPISGHRSVSWYQQTPGQGLQFLFEYFSETQRNKGNFPGRFSGRQFSNSRSEMNVSTLELGDSALYLCASSPRGFGGDYGYTFGSGTRLTVV.

The chain uses TRBV1 and TRBJ2-4; the table's D call TRBD2 went unverified against the DNA. TRBV1 constitutes a pseudogene. There are 17 residues in the CDR3. In DNA, the CDR3 is TGCACCAGCAGCCAAGACCCGGGACTCCCGGCCAAAAACATTCAGTACTTC. Translation gives CTSSQDPGLPAKNIQYF.

The V call is TRBV19, the J call TRBJ1-5, with a possible D match to TRBD1 (5 bases). CDR1 LNHDA and CDR2 SQIVND come from the germline V gene (reference sequence). Trimming took off 3 bases at V and 11 bases at J, with 17 bases between the two ends. CDR3 length equals 14 residues. The CDR3 sequence is CASSMFRRGSAQHF. The DNA for the CDR3 is TGTGCCAGTAGTATGTTTCGGAGGGGTTCGGCCCAGCATTTT.

The genes are TRBV11-2 and TRBJ2-1; 8 nucleotides agree with TRBD1. Germline CDR1 and CDR2: SGHAT and FQNNGV. Losses at the gene ends were 5 bases for V and 6 bases for J; bases not matched to a gene: 12. CDR3 size: 16 residues. In DNA form, the CDR3 reads TGTGCCAGCAGCCCCGTTCCCGGGACAGGCCGCAATGAGCAGTTCTTC. It translates to CASSPVPGTGRNEQFF.

The rearrangement joins TRBV7-9 to TRBJ1-5; perhaps TRBD1 as D (5 bases). The CDR3 is 13 amino acids. The germline V gene has CDR1 SEHNR and CDR2 FQNEAQ (reference sequence). Trimming stripped 2 bases from V and 7 bases from J, with 9 bases between. The CDR3 here is CASSLTGVQPQHF. The CDR3 DNA reads TGTGCCAGCAGCTTAACAGGTGTGCAGCCCCAGCATTTT.

The chain has TRBV27 and TRBJ2-3; tentatively, D is TRBD1 (5 bases). V lost 1 base, J lost 5 bases, and 13 bases lay in between. The CDR3 has 15 residues. From germline, CDR1 is MNHEY and CDR2 SMNVEV (reference sequence). The chain's CDR3 is CASSLWGLVQDTQYF. The CDR3 nucleotides read TGTGCCAGCAGTTTATGGGGCCTCGTCCAAGATACGCAGTATTTT.

The rearrangement links TRBV19 to TRBJ2-2, with TRBD1 as a possible D gene (5 bases). Trimming shortened V by 5 bases and J by 4 bases, and 11 bases separated the two germline ends. Per the germline V gene, CDR1 is LNHDA and CDR2 is SQIVND (reference sequence). This CDR3 is built from 14 residues. CDR3 loop: CASSPQGITGELFF. CDR3 in DNA: TGTGCCAGTAGTCCGCAGGGCATCACCGGGGAGCTGTTTTTT.

The V and J genes are TRBV5-4 and TRBJ2-3; maybe TRBD1 (6 bases). V was cut by 5 bases and J by 2 bases, with 12 bases left in between. Germline CDR1 is SGHNT and CDR2 is YYREEE (reference sequence). The CDR3 spans 14 residues. Here the CDR3 reads CASSRGGYTDTQYF. The CDR3 DNA reads TGTGCCAGCAGTCGAGGGGGTTACACAGATACGCAGTATTTT.

V usage is TRBV9 and J usage is TRBJ2-1; 8 bases line up with TRBD2. This CDR3 spans 15 amino acids. Trimming took 0 bases from V and 4 from J; bases not matched to a gene: 3. Germline loops: CDR1 SGDLS, CDR2 YYNGEE. CDR3 bases: TGTGCCAGCAGCGTAGAGGTAGCGGGGTACAATGAGCAGTTCTTC. Encoded protein: CASSVEVAGYNEQFF.

Turning to this clone: The junction and the germline gene differ at one end; a read error may be behind it. Other DNA sequences in the same sample also yield this CDR3. The rearrangement joins TRBV7-9 to TRBJ1-2; TRBD1 is a possible D gene (5 bases). The germline gives CDR1 SEHNR, CDR2 FQNEAQ (reference sequence). This CDR3 has 15 amino acids. The CDR3 DNA follows: TGTGCCAGCAGCTTAGGGGCAGGCCAGGGCTATGGTTACACCTTC. The encoded protein is CASSLGAGQGYGYTF.

This clone was observed a handful of times. The rearrangement links TRBV19 to TRBJ1-6, with TRBD1 as a possible D gene (5 bases). Trimming left V 5 bases short and J 7 bases short, with 15 bases between. In germline, CDR1 is LNHDA, CDR2 SQIVND (reference sequence). There are 15 residues in the CDR3. CDR3 loop: CASSDRGKGNSPLHF. The CDR3, as DNA: TGTGCCAGTAGTGACCGGGGCAAAGGAAATTCACCCCTCCACTTT. The whole variable domain, filled in from reference TRBV19 and TRBJ1-6, reads DGGITQSPKYLFRKEGQNVTLSCEQNLNHDAMYWYRQDPGQGLRLIYYSQIVNDFQKGDIAEGYSVSREKKESFPLTVTSAQKNPTAFYLCASSDRGKGNSPLHFGNGTRLTVT.

This chain connects TRBV5-8 to TRBJ1-1; tentatively, D is TRBD1 (6 bases). Trimming shortened V by 5 bases and J by 3 bases, and 17 bases separated the two germline ends. CDR1 is SGHTS and CDR2 is YDEGEE in the germline V gene. CDR3 length: 15 residues. The CDR3 protein is CASRPSGGGYTEAFF. The CDR3 nucleotides are TGTGCCAGCAGGCCATCGGGGGGCGGGTACACTGAAGCTTTCTTT.

V and J are TRBV28 and TRBJ2-5; D is ambiguous. The V end lost 5 bases, the J end lost 1 base, and 11 bases lay between the germline ends. Germline V gene sequence: CDR1 MDHEN, CDR2 SYDVKM. The CDR3 runs to 14 residues. The CDR3 DNA reads TGTGCCAGCAGTCCCCGTCTCCCCCAAGAGACCCAGTACTTC. This codes for CASSPRLPQETQYF.

This chain connects TRBV15 to TRBJ2-3; D is unresolved. The CDR3 loop spans 14 amino acids. In germline, CDR1 is LNHNV, CDR2 YYDKDF (reference sequence). The ends were cut back, 0 bases at V and 5 bases at J, with 9 bases in the middle. The CDR3 bases are TGTGCCACCAGCAGAGATAGTAGGGTAGATACGCAGTATTTT. Its translation is CATSRDSRVDTQYF.

The chain couples TRBV19 to TRBJ2-1, with D possibly matching TRBD1 (5 bases). The CDR3 is 15 amino acids. Trimming took off 1 base at V and 7 bases at J, with 14 bases between the two ends. CDR1 is LNHDA, CDR2 SQIVND, per germline (reference sequence). The CDR3 is CASSIVGQAKNEQFF. DNA for the CDR3: TGTGCCAGTAGTATAGTAGGACAAGCCAAGAATGAGCAGTTCTTC.

The CDR3 protein is CASSSLGGQPQHF. The DNA for the CDR3 is TGTGCCAGCAGTTCCTTAGGAGGTCAGCCCCAGCATTTT. The chain joins TRBV27 to TRBJ1-5; no reliable D call. Trimming left V 4 bases short and J 6 bases short, with 10 bases between. CDR1 and CDR2 from the germline V gene are MNHEY and SMNVEV (reference sequence). The CDR3 loop spans 13 amino acids.

The gene calls are TRBV18 and TRBJ2-5; no clear D. Germline V gene data show CDR1 as KGHSH and CDR2 as LQKENI. The ends were cut back, 3 bases at V and 1 base at J, with 6 bases in the middle. CDR3 length: 13 amino acids. DNA for the CDR3: TGTGCCAGCTCACCTTCCGCCCAAGAGACCCAGTACTTC. Encoded protein: CASSPSAQETQYF.

This rearrangement joins TRBV19 to TRBJ1-4, with D uncertain. V was cut by 3 bases and J by 3 bases, with 11 bases left in between. The CDR3 loop spans 15 amino acids. Germline values: CDR1 LNHDA, CDR2 SQIVND (reference sequence). CDR3 bases: TGTGCCAGTAGTATGCGAGGGCAGGCTAATGAAAAACTGTTTTTT. It specifies CASSMRGQANEKLFF.

This sequence joins TRBV27 and TRBJ1-1, with unresolved D. Germline-derived CDR1 and CDR2 are MNHEY and SMNVEV (reference sequence). The CDR3 covers 15 residues. Trimming shortened V by 6 bases and J by 0 bases, and 14 bases separated the two germline ends. The CDR3 is CASRDPKKMNTEAFF. The CDR3 region has the DNA TGTGCCAGCAGGGACCCAAAAAAAATGAACACTGAAGCTTTCTTT.

The chain has TRBV5-1 and TRBJ2-3, with 13 nucleotides matching TRBD2. The CDR3 consists of 16 residues. Germline V gene sequence: CDR1 SGHRS, CDR2 YFSETQ. V trimming: 6 bases; J trimming: 2 bases; junction bases outside the gene matches: 6. The CDR3 reads CASTLGTSGDTDTQYF. CDR3 nucleotide sequence: TGCGCCAGCACCCTAGGGACTAGCGGGGACACAGATACGCAGTATTTT. The complete variable domain, with remaining parts taken from reference TRBV5-1 and TRBJ2-3, reads KAGVTQTPRYLIKTRGQQVTLSCSPISGHRSVSWYQQTPGQGLQFLFEYFSETQRNKGNFPGRFSGRQFSNSRSEMNVSTLELGDSALYLCASTLGTSGDTDTQYFGPGTRLTVL.

V usage is TRBV5-4 and J usage is TRBJ2-3; D call uncertain. The CDR3 runs to 11 residues. V lost 2 bases, J lost 2 bases, and 0 bases lay in between. Germline V gene lookup returns CDR1 SGHNT and CDR2 YYREEE (reference sequence). The CDR3 sequence: CASSFTDTQYF. The CDR3 DNA reads as TGTGCCAGCAGCTTCACAGATACGCAGTATTTT.